This TCR beta chain was observed in a study of blood T cell repertoires in COVID-19. Looking at the study overall: Specimens from acute and convalescent COVID-19 originated in the United States, Italy and Spain.

Trimming removed 5 bases from V and 7 bases from J; junction bases left unmatched: 8. There are 15 residues in the CDR3. Germline V lookup: CDR1 SGHVS, CDR2 FQNEAQ. Data came from immunoSEQ multiplex PCR; TCRdb stores just in-frame clones and leaves some out. The repertoire includes fewer than 250,000 clones, 80% to 90% of them detected once, and approximately 3.8% sits in the top ten. The V and J genes are TRBV7-8 and TRBJ2-1; TRBD2 matches 10 bases. This TCR derives from a woman aged 40 to 50 who had been exposed to COVID-19. The sequenced material came from PBMCs or T cells enriched from blood (not recorded which). The CDR3 is CASSLSGGPGNEQFF. Written as DNA, the CDR3 is TGTGCCAGCAGCCTTAGCGGGGGGCCGGGGAATGAGCAGTTCTTC.